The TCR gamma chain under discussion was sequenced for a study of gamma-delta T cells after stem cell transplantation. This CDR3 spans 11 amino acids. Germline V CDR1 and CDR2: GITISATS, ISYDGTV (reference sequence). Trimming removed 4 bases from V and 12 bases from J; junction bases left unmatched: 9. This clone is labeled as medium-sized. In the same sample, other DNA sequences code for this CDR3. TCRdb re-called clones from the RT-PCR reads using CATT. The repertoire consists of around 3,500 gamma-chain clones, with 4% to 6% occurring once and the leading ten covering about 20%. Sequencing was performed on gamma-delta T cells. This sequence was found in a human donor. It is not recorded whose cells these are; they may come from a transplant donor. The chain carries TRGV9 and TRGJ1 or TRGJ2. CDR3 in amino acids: CALWEGSRKLF. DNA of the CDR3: TGTGCCTTGTGGGAAGGATCGAGGAAACTCTTT.